The clone carrying this T cell receptor beta chain was seen a handful of times. These data are taken from a study of blood T cell repertoires in COVID-19. The table came from immunoSEQ multiplex PCR; TCRdb's copy has only in-frame clones and leaves some out. This table holds 150,000 to 200,000 clones, approximately 80% found once. The age range of participants was about 18 to 100 years, with residence in approximately 25 US areas. Assignments of participants to cohorts depended upon their own reported clinical history. The sample comprised PBMCs or T cells enriched from blood (not recorded which). This sequence was found in a man aged 35-49 years who had recovered from COVID-19.

CDR3 sequence reads: CASSPQGDDTEAFF. In nucleotides, the CDR3 is TGTGCCAGCAGCCCACAGGGAGATGACACTGAAGCTTTCTTT. The rearrangement links TRBV27 to TRBJ1-1; maybe TRBD1 (6 bases). V was pared by 6 bases and J by 3 bases, with 14 bases between. CDR3 size: 14 residues. CDR1 and CDR2 from the germline V gene are MNHEY and SMNVEV (reference sequence).